Shown below are 28 T cell receptor beta chains from a single sample sequenced in a study of CD8 T cells in Susac syndrome. The authors reverse transcribed roughly 0.5 to 1 ug RNA with random hexamers. TCRdb ran MiXCR on the immunoSEQ multiplex PCR reads and lists one entry per CDR3 protein. The repertoire holds 160,000 or so distinct CDR3 sequences, with approximately 96% as singletons. The sequenced sample was CD8+ T cells from PBMCs. Receptor source: a human donor with multiple sclerosis.

This clonotype has a single count. The chain couples TRBV29-1 to TRBJ1-3, with D unresolved. Trimming left V 4 bases short and J 8 bases short, with 6 bases between. CDR3 size: 10 residues. Per germline, CDR1 SQVTM and CDR2 ANQGSEA. The CDR3 DNA reads TGCAGCGTTGGTACAGACACCATATATTTT. Protein sequence: CSVGTDTIYF. Supplemented by reference TRBV29-1 and TRBJ1-3, the full variable domain reads SAVISQKPSRDICQRGTSLTIQCQVDSQVTMMFWYRQQPGQSLTLIATANQGSEATYESGFVIDKFPISRPNLTFSTLTVSNMSPEDSSIYLCSVGTDTIYFGEGSWLTVV.

The chain carries TRBV2 and TRBJ2-1; D gene unclear. There are 12 residues in the CDR3. From germline, CDR1 is SNHLY and CDR2 FYNNEI. V shed 5 bases and J shed 9 bases, with 11 bases lying between them. The CDR3 DNA sequence: TGTGCCAGCAGTAAGGGTGCAAGTGAGCAGTTCTTC. It encodes CASSKGASEQFF. The variable domain in full, with the rest retrieved from reference TRBV2 and TRBJ2-1, is EPEVTQTPSHQVTQMGQEVILRCVPISNHLYFYWYRQILGQKVEFLVSFYNNEISEKSEIFDDQFSVERPDGSNFTLKIRSTKLEDSAMYFCASSKGASEQFFGPGTRLTVL.

The rearrangement joins TRBV2 to TRBJ1-5, with D maybe TRBD1 (6 bases). Deletions cut 8 bases from V and 4 bases from J, with 12 bases between. Germline assignment: CDR1 SNHLY and CDR2 FYNNEI. The CDR3 is 13 residues long. The CDR3 nucleotides read TGTGCCAGCTGGGGCGACAGGAATCAGCCCCAGCATTTT. Amino acids: CASWGDRNQPQHF.

In its sample, this clonotype was seen once. This sequence joins TRBV5-6 and TRBJ1-2; unclear D gene. Germline CDR1 SGHDT, CDR2 YYEEEE. The CDR3 runs to 12 residues. The V end lost 1 base, the J end lost 8 bases, and 9 bases lay between the germline ends. The CDR3 coding sequence is TGTGCCAGCAGCTTGATGGGTTACGGCTACACCTTC. Translated: CASSLMGYGYTF.

The J gene is TRBJ1-6, the V gene TRBV9; no definite D call. Per germline, CDR1 SGDLS and CDR2 YYNGEE. Trimming removed 0 bases at V and 5 bases at J, with 9 bases between. The CDR3 covers 15 residues. In nucleotides, the CDR3 is TGTGCCAGCAGCGTAGAGGGCAGAAATAATTCACCCCTCCACTTT. Amino acids: CASSVEGRNNSPLHF.

The chain joins TRBV3-1 to TRBJ2-3, with TRBD2 identical over 10 bases. V was clipped by 4 bases and J by 1 base; unmatched bases: 14. Germline values: CDR1 LGHDT, CDR2 YNNKEL (reference sequence). This CDR3 spans 19 amino acids. CDR3 bases: TGTGCCAGCAGCCGGACTAGCGGAAGTTATCCGATCGGCACAGATACGCAGTATTTT. Its protein is CASSRTSGSYPIGTDTQYF.

V is TRBV12-3 or TRBV12-4 and J is TRBJ2-3, with D uncertain. The CDR3 runs 14 residues. V was shortened by 1 base and J by 1 base, with 6 bases between the two germline ends. CDR3: CASSLDSRTDTQYF. In DNA form, the CDR3 reads TGTGCCAGCAGTTTAGACAGCCGCACAGATACGCAGTATTTT.

This clonotype was picked up a small number of times. This chain connects TRBV5-6 to TRBJ2-1, with 7 nucleotides matching TRBD1. The CDR3 is made up of 13 amino acids. With V trimmed by 4 bases and J by 6 bases, 4 bases remained unmatched. Germline loops: CDR1 SGHDT, CDR2 YYEEEE. DNA of the CDR3: TGTGCCAGCAGCCCTACAGGGGCCAATGAGCAGTTCTTC. This sequence encodes CASSPTGANEQFF.

J is TRBJ2-1 and V is TRBV19; TRBD2 might be the D (6 bases). Trimming took 4 bases from V and 4 from J, leaving 17 bases between them. The CDR3 is 16 amino acids. Looked up from germline, CDR1 is LNHDA and CDR2 is SQIVND (reference sequence). The CDR3 DNA follows: TGTGCCAGTAGTAGAGAACTAGCAGTCGAGTACAATGAGCAGTTCTTC. Its translation: CASSRELAVEYNEQFF.

The chain couples TRBV18 to TRBJ2-7; D is uncertain. Germline V gene lookup returns CDR1 KGHSH and CDR2 LQKENI. Trimming shortened V by 2 bases and J by 0 bases, and 5 bases separated the two germline ends. The CDR3 runs 13 residues. CDR3 protein: CASSPTNSYEQYF. The CDR3 DNA reads as TGTGCCAGCTCACCAACCAACTCCTACGAGCAGTACTTC.

V usage is TRBV20-1 and J usage is TRBJ2-7; D may be TRBD1 or TRBD2 (5 bases each). Germline V gene lookup returns CDR1 DFQATT and CDR2 SNEGSKA (reference sequence). V lost 4 bases and J 3 bases, leaving 7 bases between the germline ends. This CDR3 has 11 amino acids. Here the CDR3 DNA reads TGCAGTGCTAAGAGGGGCTACGAGCAGTACTTC. Its translation: CSAKRGYEQYF.

The V gene is TRBV10-3, the J gene TRBJ1-1, with D maybe TRBD1 (6 bases). The V gene's germline CDR1 is ENHRY and CDR2 SYGVKD. CDR3 size: 15 residues. The V end was cut by 1 base, the J end by 1 base, with 10 bases between. Here the CDR3 reads CAISEFRGGNTEAFF. CDR3 DNA: TGTGCCATCAGTGAGTTCCGAGGGGGGAACACTGAAGCTTTCTTT.

The rearrangement links TRBV13 to TRBJ1-6; TRBD1 agrees at 9 bases. CDR3 length: 16 residues. CDR1 PRHDT and CDR2 FYEKMQ come from the germline V gene (reference sequence). Germline trimming cut 5 bases from V and 3 bases from J; bases unmatched to any gene: 5. The CDR3 loop reads CASSSGTGNYNSPLHF. CDR3 sequence (DNA): TGTGCCAGCAGCAGCGGGACAGGGAACTATAATTCACCCCTCCACTTT.

The genes are TRBV20-1 and TRBJ2-1, with unresolved D. The CDR3 extends over 18 amino acids. In germline, CDR1 is DFQATT, CDR2 SNEGSKA (reference sequence). The germline V and J ends were trimmed by 3 bases and 0 bases, with 21 bases remaining between them. DNA of the CDR3: TGCAGTGCTAGGGGGTATATGACCTCTACAAGCTCCTACAATGAGCAGTTCTTC. Protein sequence: CSARGYMTSTSSYNEQFF.

This clonotype was detected only once. The rearrangement joins TRBV3-1 to TRBJ2-3, with D perhaps TRBD2 (6 bases). Trimming left V 4 bases short and J 4 bases short, with 12 bases between. Germline V lookup: CDR1 LGHDT, CDR2 YNNKEL (reference sequence). CDR3 length equals 14 residues. This CDR3 is CASSLRDFADTQYF. DNA of the CDR3: TGTGCCAGCAGCCTACGGGACTTCGCAGATACGCAGTATTTT.

As regards this clonotype: At one boundary the junction diverges from the germline segment, which might be a read error. The chain links TRBV9 to TRBJ2-2; possible D gene TRBD2, 6 bases. The CDR3 is made up of 13 amino acids. Germline values: CDR1 SGDLS, CDR2 YYNGEE. CDR3 DNA sequence: TGTGCCAGCAGCGTAAAGACCACCGGGGGGCTGTTTTTT. Residues: CASSVKTTGGLFF.

V and J are TRBV9 and TRBJ2-3, with D perhaps given as TRBD1 or TRBD2 (6 bases each). Deletions cut 0 bases from V and 2 bases from J, with 10 bases between. The CDR3 totals 15 residues. CDR1 is SGDLS and CDR2 is YYNGEE in the germline V gene. The CDR3 DNA reads TGTGCCAGCAGCGTAGGGGGGGCCCACACAGATACGCAGTATTTT. Its translation is CASSVGGAHTDTQYF.

This chain's CDR3 is CASSGGDRSSYEQYF. CDR3 in DNA: TGTGCCAGCAGTGGGGGGGACAGGAGTTCCTACGAGCAGTACTTC. The chain employs TRBV2 and TRBJ2-7, with 8 bases lining up with TRBD1. The CDR3 loop spans 15 amino acids. From germline, CDR1 is SNHLY and CDR2 FYNNEI. The V gene end was trimmed by 4 bases and the J gene end by 1 base; junction bases not matched to a gene: 6. The full variable domain, in which reference TRBV2 and TRBJ2-7 provide the parts outside the CDR3, is EPEVTQTPSHQVTQMGQEVILRCVPISNHLYFYWYRQILGQKVEFLVSFYNNEISEKSEIFDDQFSVERPDGSNFTLKIRSTKLEDSAMYFCASSGGDRSSYEQYFGPGTRLTVT.

This sequence joins TRBV14 and TRBJ2-1, with 9 positions matching TRBD2. Per germline, CDR1 SGHDN and CDR2 FVKESK. The CDR3 consists of 17 residues. V dropped 5 bases and J dropped 3; count of bases not matched to a gene: 11. CDR3 amino acids: CASSFAPGLAGYNEQFF. The CDR3 DNA reads TGTGCCAGCAGCTTCGCCCCGGGACTAGCAGGCTACAATGAGCAGTTCTTC.

The V and J genes are TRBV14 and TRBJ1-1; D might be TRBD1 (6 bases). CDR1 SGHDN and CDR2 FVKESK come from the germline V gene. The CDR3 is 14 residues long. Trimming left V 2 bases short and J 4 bases short, with 11 bases between. The CDR3 region is CASSQLQGITEAFF. CDR3 nucleotides: TGTGCCAGCAGCCAACTCCAGGGGATCACTGAAGCTTTCTTT.

V usage is TRBV9 and J usage is TRBJ2-3; D unclear. The CDR3 runs 15 residues. Trimming removed 0 bases at V and 0 bases at J, with 8 bases between. The germline CDR1 and CDR2 sequences are SGDLS and YYNGEE. For the CDR3, the DNA is TGTGCCAGCAGCGTAGTTCTAAGTAGCACAGATACGCAGTATTTT. It translates to CASSVVLSSTDTQYF.

The rearrangement uses TRBV6-1 and TRBJ1-1; possible D gene TRBD1, 5 bases. The CDR3 sequence is 12 residues long. Germline CDR1 MNHNS, CDR2 SASEGT. Between the trimmed V and J ends, which lost 6 bases and 13 bases, there was a span of 18 bases. CDR3 region: CASRIGDGSDFF. The CDR3 DNA reads as TGTGCCAGCAGAATAGGGGACGGGAGCGATTTCTTT.

The chain uses TRBV13 and TRBJ1-2, with unresolved D. V was trimmed by 1 base and J by 4 bases, leaving 13 bases between them. The CDR3 is 15 amino acids. Per the germline V gene, CDR1 is PRHDT and CDR2 is FYEKMQ (reference sequence). The CDR3 DNA reads TGTGCCAGCAGCTTAGTAGGTACAGCCCTCTATGGCTACACCTTC. It translates to CASSLVGTALYGYTF.

This rearrangement joins TRBV29-1 to TRBJ2-7, with 8 bases lining up with TRBD1. J lost 0 bases, V lost 6 bases, and 7 bases had no gene match. Germline V gives CDR1 SQVTM, CDR2 ANQGSEA. CDR3 size: 14 residues. CDR3 coding DNA: TGCAGCGTATCCGGGACAGGAGCCTCCTACGAGCAGTACTTC. Amino acids: CSVSGTGASYEQYF.

This chain connects TRBV12-3 or TRBV12-4 to TRBJ2-7; the D is unclear. This CDR3 has 12 amino acids. Trimming took 5 bases from V and 5 from J, leaving 10 bases between them. The DNA for the CDR3 is TGTGCCAGCAGTCCCACTGCGCACGAGCAGTACTTC. This gives the protein CASSPTAHEQYF.

The chain combines TRBV10-3 with TRBJ2-5; a possible D gene is TRBD2 (7 bases). Germline lookup yields CDR1 ENHRY and CDR2 SYGVKD. This CDR3 comprises 15 residues. Between the trimmed V and J ends, which lost 2 bases and 2 bases, there was a span of 12 bases. The CDR3 DNA reads as TGTGCCATCAGTGAGACCCGGGGGGCACAAGAGACCCAGTACTTC. This sequence encodes CAISETRGAQETQYF.

The V call is TRBV3-1, the J call TRBJ2-1, with D uncertain. This CDR3 is 17 amino acids long. CDR1 and CDR2 from the germline V gene are LGHDT and YNNKEL (reference sequence). The V end was cut by 1 base, the J end by 0 bases, with 13 bases between. This CDR3 is CASSQVAGHNSYNEQFF. The CDR3 bases are TGTGCCAGCAGCCAAGTGGCTGGGCACAACTCCTACAATGAGCAGTTCTTC.

The chain employs TRBV27 and TRBJ2-7; D is undetermined. V lost 0 bases, J lost 3 bases, and 9 bases lay in between. CDR1 is MNHEY and CDR2 is SMNVEV in the germline V gene (reference sequence). The CDR3 consists of 14 residues. The CDR3 DNA is TGTGCCAGCAGTTTATCAGGGAATGGCTACGAGCAGTACTTC. Protein sequence: CASSLSGNGYEQYF.